This is a list of T cell receptor beta chains from one sample in a study of a mutant IDH1 vaccine in newly diagnosed glioma. The table came from immunoSEQ multiplex PCR; TCRdb's copy has only in-frame clones and leaves some out. The table has about 58,000 clones, about four fifths seen once. Their target antigens are unknown. The sample was PBMCs, taken from a glioma patient whose treatment included an IDH1 peptide vaccine. These receptors all stem from a man aged 35-49 years with glioma. Each CDR3 is given with its conserved first and last residue.

TRBJ1-2	TRBV6-4	CASSEDGNYGYTF
TRBJ2-1	TRBV6-1	CASRINRGRYNEQFF
TRBJ2-7	TRBV5-6	CASSLWRGPQREQYF
TRBJ2-7	TRBV5-4	CASSKTSGPSYEQYF
TRBJ1-2	TRBV9	CASSVETGLGKGYTF
TRBJ2-5	TRBV25-1	CASSRTSGAQETQYF
TRBJ1-5	TRBV30	CAWSLTGNQPQHF
TRBJ2-6	TRBV5-5	CASSLRGRGANVLTF
TRBJ1-2	TRBV19	CASSPDFNYGYTF
TRBJ2-3	TRBV9	CASSVEPSNTDTQYF
TRBJ2-1	TRBV9	CASSVIGGSYNEQFF
TRBJ2-7	TRBV6-1	CASSSSTGSYEQYF